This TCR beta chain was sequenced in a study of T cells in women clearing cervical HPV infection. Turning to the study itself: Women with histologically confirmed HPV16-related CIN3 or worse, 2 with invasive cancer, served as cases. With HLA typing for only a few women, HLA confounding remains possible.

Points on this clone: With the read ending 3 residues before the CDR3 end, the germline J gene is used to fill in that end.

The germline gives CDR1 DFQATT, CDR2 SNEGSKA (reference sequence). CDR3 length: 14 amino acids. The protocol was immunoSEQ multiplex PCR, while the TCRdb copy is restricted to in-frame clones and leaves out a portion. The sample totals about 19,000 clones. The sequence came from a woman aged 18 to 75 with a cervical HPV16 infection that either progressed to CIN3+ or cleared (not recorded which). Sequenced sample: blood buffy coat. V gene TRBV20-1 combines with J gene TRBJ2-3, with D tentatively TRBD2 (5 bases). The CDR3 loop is CSALAWSGNQPQYF. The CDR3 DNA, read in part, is TGCAGTGCGTTGGCCTGGAGCGGCAATCAGCCG.